This T cell receptor (beta chain) is from a study of T cell changes during pregnancy in multiple sclerosis. There are 13 residues in the CDR3. Germline values: CDR1 ENHRY, CDR2 SYGVKD. The V gene end was trimmed by 7 bases and the J gene end by 4 bases; junction bases not matched to a gene: 4. The assay was immunoSEQ multiplex PCR, and TCRdb's table has in-frame clones only and misses some. The data show approximately 52,000 clones, roughly 92% seen once. The clonotype was recovered from a female donor with multiple sclerosis, enrolled in a pregnancy study. This specimen consisted of CD4+ T cells from peripheral blood mononuclear cells, obtained in the third trimester of pregnancy. The chain recombines TRBV10-3 with TRBJ1-1, with 9 bases that match TRBD1. The CDR3 loop is CAIKGQGITEAFF. The CDR3 DNA reads as TGTGCCATCAAGGGACAGGGTATCACTGAAGCTTTCTTT.